Sequencing of this T cell receptor (beta chain) was carried out in a study of PD-1 blockade in mismatch repair-deficient tumors. Sequenced by immunoSEQ multiplex PCR; TCRdb stores in-frame clones only, minus some. Of some 110,000 clones detected, more than 60% appear once; the ten largest clones hold 4% to 6%. Every patient had mismatch repair deficiency by PCR or immunohistochemistry. This CDR3 contains 12 residues. The germline gives CDR1 MDHEN, CDR2 SYDVKM. V shed 7 bases, J shed 7 bases, and the junction held 5 bases outside the gene matches. The sequence derives from an adult with mismatch repair-deficient cancer. This sequence joins TRBV28 and TRBJ1-2, with TRBD1 identical over 8 bases. This material consisted of peripheral blood, taken more than 58 weeks after starting pembrolizumab. The CDR3 protein is CASTDRGGGYTF. The CDR3 DNA follows: TGTGCCAGCACAGACAGGGGCGGTGGCTACACCTTC.